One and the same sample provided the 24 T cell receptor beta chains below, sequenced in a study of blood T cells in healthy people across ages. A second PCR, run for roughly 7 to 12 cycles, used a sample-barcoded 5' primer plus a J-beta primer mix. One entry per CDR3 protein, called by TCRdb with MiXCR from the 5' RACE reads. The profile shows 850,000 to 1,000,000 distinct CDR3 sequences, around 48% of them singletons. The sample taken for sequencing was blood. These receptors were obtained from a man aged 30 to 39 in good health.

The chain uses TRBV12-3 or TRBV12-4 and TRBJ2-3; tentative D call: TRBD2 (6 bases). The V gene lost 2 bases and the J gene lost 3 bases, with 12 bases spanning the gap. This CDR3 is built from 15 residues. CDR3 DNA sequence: TGTGCCAGCAGTTTATTCGGGGGACCAACAGATACGCAGTATTTT. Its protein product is CASSLFGGPTDTQYF.

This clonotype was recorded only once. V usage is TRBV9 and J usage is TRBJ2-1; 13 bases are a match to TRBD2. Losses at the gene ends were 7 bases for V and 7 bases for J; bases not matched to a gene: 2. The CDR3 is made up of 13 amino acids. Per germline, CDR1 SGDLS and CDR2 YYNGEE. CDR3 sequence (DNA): TGTGCCAGCGGGACTAGCGGGGAAAATGAGCAGTTCTTC. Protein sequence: CASGTSGENEQFF.

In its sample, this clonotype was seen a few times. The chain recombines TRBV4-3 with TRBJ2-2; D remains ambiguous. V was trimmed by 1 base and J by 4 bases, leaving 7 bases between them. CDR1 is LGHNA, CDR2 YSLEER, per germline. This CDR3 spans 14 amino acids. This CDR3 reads CASSQGPVTGELFF. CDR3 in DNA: TGCGCCAGCAGCCAAGGCCCGGTCACCGGGGAGCTGTTTTTT.

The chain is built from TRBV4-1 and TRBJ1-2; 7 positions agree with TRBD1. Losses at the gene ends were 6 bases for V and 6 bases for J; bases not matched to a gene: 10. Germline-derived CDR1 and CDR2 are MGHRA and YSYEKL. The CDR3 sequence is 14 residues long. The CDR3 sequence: CASSMPGQLDGYTF. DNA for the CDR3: TGCGCCAGCAGTATGCCGGGACAGCTAGATGGCTACACCTTC.

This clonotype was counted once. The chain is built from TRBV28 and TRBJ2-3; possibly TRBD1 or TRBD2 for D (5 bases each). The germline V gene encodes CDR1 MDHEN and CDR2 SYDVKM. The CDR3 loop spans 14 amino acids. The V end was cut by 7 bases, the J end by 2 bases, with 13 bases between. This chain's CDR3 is CASKAGGVTDTQYF. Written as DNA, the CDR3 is TGTGCCAGCAAAGCTGGGGGAGTCACAGATACGCAGTATTTT.

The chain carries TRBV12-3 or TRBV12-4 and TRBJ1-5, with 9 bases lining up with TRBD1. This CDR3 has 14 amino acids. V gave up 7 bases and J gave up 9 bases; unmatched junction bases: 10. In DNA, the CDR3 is TGTGCCAGCATTAGACAGGGGGTAAAAGGGCCCCAGCATTTT. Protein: CASIRQGVKGPQHF.

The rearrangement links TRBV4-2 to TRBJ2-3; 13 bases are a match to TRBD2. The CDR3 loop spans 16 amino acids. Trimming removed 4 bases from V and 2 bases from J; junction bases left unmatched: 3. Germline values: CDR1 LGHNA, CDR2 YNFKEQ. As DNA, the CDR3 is TGTGCCAGCAGCCCGACTAGCGGGGGGCTCACAGATACGCAGTATTTT. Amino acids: CASSPTSGGLTDTQYF.

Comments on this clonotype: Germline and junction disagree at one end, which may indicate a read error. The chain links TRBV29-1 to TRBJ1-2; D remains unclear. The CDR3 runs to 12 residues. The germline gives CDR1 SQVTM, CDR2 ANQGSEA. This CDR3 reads CSVERPGYGYNF. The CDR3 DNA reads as TGCAGCGTTGAAAGGCCCGGATATGGCTACAACTTC.

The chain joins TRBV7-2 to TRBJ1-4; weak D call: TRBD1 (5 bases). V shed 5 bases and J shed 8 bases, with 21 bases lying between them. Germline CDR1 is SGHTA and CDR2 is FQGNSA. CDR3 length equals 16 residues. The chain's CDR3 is CASSPRLGTREEKLFF. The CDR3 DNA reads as TGTGCCAGCAGCCCAAGGTTGGGGACTCGGGAGGAAAAACTGTTTTTT.

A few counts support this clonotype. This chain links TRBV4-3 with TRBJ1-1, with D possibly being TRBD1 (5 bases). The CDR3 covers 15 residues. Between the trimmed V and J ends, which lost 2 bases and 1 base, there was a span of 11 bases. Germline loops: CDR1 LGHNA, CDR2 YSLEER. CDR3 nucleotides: TGCGCCAGCAGCCAAAGGGGACCGGGGAACACTGAAGCTTTCTTT. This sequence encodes CASSQRGPGNTEAFF.

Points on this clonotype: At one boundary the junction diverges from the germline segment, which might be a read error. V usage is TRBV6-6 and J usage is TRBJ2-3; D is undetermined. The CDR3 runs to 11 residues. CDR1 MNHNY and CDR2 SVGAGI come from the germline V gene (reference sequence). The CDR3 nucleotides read TGTGCCAGCACCTTCGGAGATACGCGGTATTTT. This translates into CASTFGDTRYF.

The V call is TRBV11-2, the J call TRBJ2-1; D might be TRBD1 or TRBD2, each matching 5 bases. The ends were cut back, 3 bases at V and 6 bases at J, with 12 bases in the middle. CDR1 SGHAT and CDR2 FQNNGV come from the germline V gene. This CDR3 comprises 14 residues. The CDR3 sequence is CASSFAGTGNEQFF. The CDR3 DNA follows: TGTGCCAGCAGCTTTGCAGGGACGGGCAATGAGCAGTTCTTC.

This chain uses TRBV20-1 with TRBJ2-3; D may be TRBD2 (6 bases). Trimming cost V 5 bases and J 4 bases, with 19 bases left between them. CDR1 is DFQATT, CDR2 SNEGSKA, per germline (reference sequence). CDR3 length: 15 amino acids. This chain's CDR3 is CSAHSEGQGADTQYF. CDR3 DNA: TGCAGTGCTCACTCGGAGGGGCAGGGCGCAGATACGCAGTATTTT.

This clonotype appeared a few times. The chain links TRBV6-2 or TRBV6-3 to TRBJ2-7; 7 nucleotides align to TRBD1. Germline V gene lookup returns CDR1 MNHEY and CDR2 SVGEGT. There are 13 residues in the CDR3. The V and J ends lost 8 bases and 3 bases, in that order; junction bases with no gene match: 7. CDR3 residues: CASHWGQNYEQYF. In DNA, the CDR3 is TGTGCCAGCCACTGGGGACAGAACTACGAGCAGTACTTC.

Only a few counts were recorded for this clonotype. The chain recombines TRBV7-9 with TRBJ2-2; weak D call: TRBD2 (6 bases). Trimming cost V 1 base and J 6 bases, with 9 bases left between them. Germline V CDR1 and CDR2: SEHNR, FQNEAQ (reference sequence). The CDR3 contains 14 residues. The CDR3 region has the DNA TGTGCCAGCAGCTTAGAACTAGCCGCCGGGGAGCTGTTTTTT. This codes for CASSLELAAGELFF.

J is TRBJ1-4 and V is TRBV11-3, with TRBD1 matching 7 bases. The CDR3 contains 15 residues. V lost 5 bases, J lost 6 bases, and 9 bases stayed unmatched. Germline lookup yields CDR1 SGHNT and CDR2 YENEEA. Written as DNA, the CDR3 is TGTGCCAGCAGCCCCAGGGGGTCTGAAGATGAAAAACTGTTTTTT. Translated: CASSPRGSEDEKLFF.

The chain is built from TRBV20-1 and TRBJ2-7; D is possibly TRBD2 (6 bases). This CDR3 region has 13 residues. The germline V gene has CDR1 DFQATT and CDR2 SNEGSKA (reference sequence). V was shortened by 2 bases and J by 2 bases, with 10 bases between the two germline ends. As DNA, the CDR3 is TGCAGTGCTAGACTAGCGCCCACCTACGAGCAGTACTTC. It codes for CSARLAPTYEQYF.

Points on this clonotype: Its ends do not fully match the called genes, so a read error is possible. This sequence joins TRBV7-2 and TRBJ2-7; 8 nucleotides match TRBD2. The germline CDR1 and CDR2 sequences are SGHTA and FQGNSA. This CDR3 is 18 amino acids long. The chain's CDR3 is CASSPVTPGRGDYYEQNF. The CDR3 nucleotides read TGTGCCAGCAGCCCAGTAACCCCTGGGCGGGGGGATTACTACGAGCAGAACTTC.

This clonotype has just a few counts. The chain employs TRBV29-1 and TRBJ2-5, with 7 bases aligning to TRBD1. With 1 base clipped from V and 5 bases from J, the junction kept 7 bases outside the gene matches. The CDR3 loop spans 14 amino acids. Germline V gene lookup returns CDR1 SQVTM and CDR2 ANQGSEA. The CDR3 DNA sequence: TGCAGCGTTGAAGGGGTGCAGGGGGAGGAGACCCAGTACTTC. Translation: CSVEGVQGEETQYF.

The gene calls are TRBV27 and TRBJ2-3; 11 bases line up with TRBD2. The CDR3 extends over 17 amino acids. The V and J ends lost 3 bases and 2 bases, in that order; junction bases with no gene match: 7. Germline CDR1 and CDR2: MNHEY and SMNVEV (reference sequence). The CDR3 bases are TGTGCCAGCAGTTTCCTGCCACTAGCGGGGGACACAGATACGCAGTATTTT. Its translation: CASSFLPLAGDTDTQYF.

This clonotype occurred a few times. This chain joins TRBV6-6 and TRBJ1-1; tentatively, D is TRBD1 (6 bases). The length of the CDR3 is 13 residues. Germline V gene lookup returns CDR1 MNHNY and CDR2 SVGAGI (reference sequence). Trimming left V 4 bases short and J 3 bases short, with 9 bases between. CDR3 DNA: TGTGCCAGCAGTTCCGACAGGTACACTGAAGCTTTCTTT. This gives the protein CASSSDRYTEAFF.

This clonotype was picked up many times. CDR3 in DNA: TGCAGTGCTAGAAAGGCCAGGGCTAAGGGTGAAGCTTTCTTT. Its translation: CSARKARAKGEAFF. The chain uses TRBV20-1 and TRBJ1-1; D is perhaps TRBD1 (5 bases). Germline lookup yields CDR1 DFQATT and CDR2 SNEGSKA (reference sequence). This CDR3 has 14 residues. Trimming removed 2 bases from V and 7 bases from J, with 17 bases in between.

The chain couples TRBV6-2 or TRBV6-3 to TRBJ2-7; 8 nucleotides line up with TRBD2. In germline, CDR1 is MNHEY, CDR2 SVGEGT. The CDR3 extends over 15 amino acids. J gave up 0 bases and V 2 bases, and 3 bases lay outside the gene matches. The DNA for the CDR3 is TGTGCCAGCAGTTACATAGCGGGGAGCTCCTACGAGCAGTACTTC. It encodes CASSYIAGSSYEQYF.

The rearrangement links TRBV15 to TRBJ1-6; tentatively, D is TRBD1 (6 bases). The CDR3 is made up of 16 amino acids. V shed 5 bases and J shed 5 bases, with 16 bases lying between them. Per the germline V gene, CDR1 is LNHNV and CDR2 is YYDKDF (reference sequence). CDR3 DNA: TGTGCCACCAGCCTGATAGGGGGGCCTAATAATTCACCCCTCCACTTT. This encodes CATSLIGGPNNSPLHF.